This T cell receptor beta chain was observed in a study of tissue T cells after allogeneic stem cell transplantation. On the study more broadly: Pathologist review favored tissue samples showing histologically apparent lymphocytes. Whole-study findings and limits: Few T cell clones were shared across patients, but motif clusters showed tissue-specific shared signatures. Which tissue TCRs were alloreactive or antigen-specific was not determined. Some clones might be persisting host cells. In patients and mice, blood and spleen missed much of tissue repertoire.

On this clone: Antigen unknown.

This CDR3 contains 15 residues. V was clipped by 5 bases and J by 6 bases; unmatched bases: 10. Germline CDR1 and CDR2: SGHTA and FQGTGA. Only in-frame clones appear in the TCRdb table, and some are missing; sequencing was by immunoSEQ multiplex PCR. The sample holds roughly 6,100 clones, around 70% seen once. The sample was tissue from the rectum, taken at autopsy. This TCR was recovered from a woman aged 18-55 years with breast cancer. The chain has TRBV7-3 and TRBJ2-7; 10 nucleotides line up with TRBD2. The CDR3 nucleotides read TGTGCCAGCAGCACTGGGACTAGCGTGATGAGCGAGCAGTACTTC. This sequence encodes CASSTGTSVMSEQYF.